Sequencing of this TCR beta chain was carried out in a study of regulatory T cells in long-lasting Graves disease. Time point meaning: newly diagnosed GD, antithyroid drugs for less than 3 months. RNA isolated from PBMCs was used to make the TCR library. On this clonotype itself: Antigen: not known.

HTBI primers from iRepertoire and Arm-PCR of CDR3 regions yielded the TCR beta libraries. TCRdb called the multiplex PCR reads again in MiXCR, with one record for every CDR3 protein. Of about 530,000 distinct CDR3 sequences in the sample, about 15% were seen once. Overall study findings and caveats: Authors noted too few samples as a limitation.

Separately, the same data were catalogued under a study of T cells in Graves' hyperthyroidism and ophthalmopathy. This second report adds: Together with thyroid ultrasound, orbital computed tomography, serum thyroxine and TRAb, clinical symptoms were used for diagnoses. Most thyroid clonotypes that were expanded above 0.001 also turned up in blood.

The sample consisted of peripheral blood mononuclear cells (PBMCs), taken at new diagnosis, from a patient treated with antithyroid drugs. The receptor was derived from a woman in her forties or fifties with Graves disease.

The CDR3 is CASSQGTDTSTDTQYF. The CDR3 nucleotides read TGTGCCAGCAGCCAAGGGACGGATACTAGCACAGATACGCAGTATTTT. The chain joins TRBV3-1 to TRBJ2-3; D unresolved. Germline V gives CDR1 LGHDT, CDR2 YNNKEL (reference sequence). The V gene lost 1 base and the J gene lost 0 bases, with 11 bases spanning the gap. The CDR3 covers 16 residues.